The clone carrying this TCR beta chain appeared a single time. The sample comes from a study of OX40 agonist ivuxolimab in advanced cancers. Losses at the gene ends were 0 bases for V and 2 bases for J; bases not matched to a gene: 5. This CDR3 is built from 15 residues. Germline V gene data show CDR1 as GTSNPN and CDR2 as SVGIG (reference sequence). Clones were read by immunoSEQ multiplex PCR, and TCRdb kept only the in-frame ones, dropping some. The sample shows about 48,000 clones, roughly 80% of them seen only once. The chain employs TRBV30 and TRBJ2-7; 9 nucleotides agree with TRBD1. The TCR was taken from an adult with an advanced solid tumor such as melanoma, head and neck, liver or kidney cancer. Source: CD4+ or CD8+ T cells sorted from blood, taken in a trial of the OX40 agonist ivuxolimab. The CDR3 loop reads CAWSVGTGSTYEQYF. The CDR3 DNA is TGTGCCTGGAGTGTAGGGACAGGGAGTACCTACGAGCAGTACTTC.